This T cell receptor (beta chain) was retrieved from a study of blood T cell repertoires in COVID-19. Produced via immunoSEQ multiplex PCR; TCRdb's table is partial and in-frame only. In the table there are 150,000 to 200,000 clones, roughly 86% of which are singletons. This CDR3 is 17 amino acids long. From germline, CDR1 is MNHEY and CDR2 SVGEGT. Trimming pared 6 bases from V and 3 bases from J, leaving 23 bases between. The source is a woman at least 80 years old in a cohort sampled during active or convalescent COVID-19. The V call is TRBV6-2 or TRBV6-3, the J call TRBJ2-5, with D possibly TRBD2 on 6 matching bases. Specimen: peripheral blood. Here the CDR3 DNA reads TGTGCCAGCAGCTCCCCGCGTGGAGGGCGCTACAAAGAGACCCAGTACTTC. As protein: CASSSPRGGRYKETQYF.